The 6 T cell receptor beta chains presented below share a single source sample, sequenced in a study of CD8+CD57+ T cells in acquired aplastic anemia. Genomic DNA provided the template from which TCR beta VDJ and CDR3 profiles were obtained. TCRdb reprocessed the reads with MiXCR, giving one entry per CDR3 protein. This table has about 64,000 distinct CDR3 sequences, 45% to 70% appearing once. Sample: sorted CD4+, CD8+, or CD8+CD57+ T cells (not recorded which) from PBMCs. These receptors were taken from a human donor in good health, serving as a control.

The V call is TRBV15, the J call TRBJ2-7; D may match TRBD1 or TRBD2 (5 bases each). There are 16 residues in the CDR3. V was clipped by 3 bases and J by 5 bases, with 20 bases between them. The germline gives CDR1 LNHNV, CDR2 YYDKDF (reference sequence). The CDR3 region is CATSSDSGTPRDEQYF. The CDR3 coding sequence is TGTGCCACCAGCAGTGACTCAGGGACGCCGAGAGACGAGCAGTACTTC.

At least ten counts were recorded for this clonotype. The CDR3 spells CASSLRTEIAKNIQYF. The DNA for the CDR3 is TGTGCCAGCAGCCTGAGGACAGAGATAGCCAAAAACATTCAGTACTTC. V and J are TRBV11-2 and TRBJ2-4; TRBD1 might be the D (6 bases). Trimming removed 5 bases at V and 0 bases at J, with 14 bases between. The CDR3 sequence is 16 residues long. Germline CDR1 and CDR2: SGHAT and FQNNGV. Based on the CDR3 plus reference TRBV11-2 and TRBJ2-4, the full variable domain is EAGVAQSPRYKIIEKRQSVAFWCNPISGHATLYWYQQILGQGPKLLIQFQNNGVVDDSQLPKDRFSAERLKGVDSTLKIQPAKLEDSAVYLCASSLRTEIAKNIQYFGAGTRLSVL.

The table lists this clonotype with a few counts. CDR3 sequence reads: CATSLDRVRYEQYF. As DNA, the CDR3 is TGTGCCACCAGCCTCGACAGGGTCCGGTACGAGCAGTACTTC. The chain recombines TRBV15 with TRBJ2-7; 7 bases align to TRBD1. Germline lookup yields CDR1 LNHNV and CDR2 YYDKDF (reference sequence). V shed 5 bases and J 4 bases; nucleotides not matched to a gene: 8. The CDR3 sequence is 14 residues long.

This clonotype was seen many times. The chain carries TRBV2 and TRBJ2-1, with D possibly TRBD2 on 5 matching bases. Germline V gives CDR1 SNHLY, CDR2 FYNNEI. The CDR3 length is 16 residues. The V end was cut by 2 bases, the J end by 7 bases, with 18 bases between. The chain's CDR3 is CASSEMGSPRANEQFF. The CDR3 DNA is TGTGCCAGCAGTGAAATGGGTAGCCCGAGGGCAAATGAGCAGTTCTTC. The whole variable domain, filled in from reference TRBV2 and TRBJ2-1, reads EPEVTQTPSHQVTQMGQEVILRCVPISNHLYFYWYRQILGQKVEFLVSFYNNEISEKSEIFDDQFSVERPDGSNFTLKIRSTKLEDSAMYFCASSEMGSPRANEQFFGPGTRLTVL.

The J gene is TRBJ2-7, the V gene TRBV10-2, with D uncertain. Trimming took off 2 bases at V and 11 bases at J, with 4 bases between the two ends. The CDR3 extends over 9 amino acids. Per the germline V gene, CDR1 is WSHSY and CDR2 is SAAADI. CDR3 coding DNA: TGCGCCAGCAGTGAGATTGAGTACTTC. It translates to CASSEIEYF.

This chain links TRBV15 with TRBJ1-2; D possibly corresponds to TRBD1 (6 bases). This CDR3 has 14 amino acids. From germline, CDR1 is LNHNV and CDR2 YYDKDF (reference sequence). The germline V and J ends were trimmed by 6 bases and 6 bases, with 17 bases remaining between them. The CDR3 loop is CATSGAGDWDGYTF. The CDR3 coding sequence is TGTGCCACCAGTGGGGCAGGGGATTGGGATGGCTACACCTTC.